The T cell receptor beta chain described here comes from a study of blood T cell repertoires in COVID-19. Study as a whole: Both acute and convalescent COVID-19 samples were obtained from the United States, Italy and Spain. The cDNA or gDNA used as material had been derived from T cells, B-cell-depleted T cells, or PBMCs.

How the authors handled the data: Reference gene primer amplification gave estimated nucleated cell counts. Measured with immunoSEQ multiplex PCR; TCRdb has only the in-frame clones, and not every one. V and J calls plus clone size are reproduced from that table; the DNA served to infer D and trimming. The sample holds more than 65,000 clones, roughly 82% seen once. CDR1 and CDR2 (germline): KGHSH, LQKENI. Losses at the gene ends were 4 bases for V and 5 bases for J; bases not matched to a gene: 8. The CDR3 length is 16 residues. Sequenced sample: peripheral blood. The chain employs TRBV18 and TRBJ2-2, with 9 bases lining up with TRBD1. This TCR was sampled from a human donor in a cohort sampled during active COVID-19. The CDR3 coding sequence is TGTGCCAGCTCACTGGACAGGGGCCCCCGGACCGGGGAGCTGTTTTTT. Translation gives CASSLDRGPRTGELFF.